The 24 T cell receptor beta chains below all came from one sample that was sequenced in a study of cytomegalovirus exposure and HLA in healthy donors. The PCR contained 60 Vbeta and 13 Jbeta primers. Using immunoSEQ multiplex PCR, the repertoire was profiled, and TCRdb retains in-frame clones only, with some absent. The sample spans under 200,000 clones; the ten largest clones claim almost 6.5%. Specimen: PBMCs. The source is a man aged 25-40 years in good health and CMV-seronegative.

This CDR3 reads CASSIAGGNTYEQYF. In DNA, the CDR3 is TGTGCCAGTAGTATAGCCGGAGGGAACACCTACGAGCAGTACTTC. The genes are TRBV19 and TRBJ2-7, with TRBD2 as a possible D gene (6 bases). The germline gives CDR1 LNHDA, CDR2 SQIVND (reference sequence). This CDR3 comprises 15 residues. Trimming left V 1 base short and J 2 bases short, with 12 bases between.

The chain joins TRBV7-5 to TRBJ2-1; the D segment call TRBD2 is taken from the table without a DNA check. TRBV7-5 is given as a pseudogene. The length of the CDR3 is 15 residues. CDR3 residues: CARGRWEWDYNEQFF. CDR3 sequence (DNA): TGTGCCAGAGGTAGGTGGGAGTGGGACTACAATGAGCAGTTCTTC.

The V and J genes are TRBV11-2 and TRBJ1-4; D not resolved. Germline values: CDR1 SGHAT, CDR2 FQNNGV. The length of the CDR3 is 13 residues. Trimming shortened V by 5 bases and J by 8 bases, and 12 bases separated the two germline ends. As DNA, the CDR3 is TGTGCCAGCAGCGTAAGATTGGAGGAAAAACTGTTTTTT. Residues: CASSVRLEEKLFF.

V usage is TRBV6-5 and J usage is TRBJ1-1; D unresolved. The V end was cut by 2 bases, the J end by 4 bases, with 14 bases between. The CDR3 extends over 15 amino acids. Germline assignment: CDR1 MNHEY and CDR2 SVGAGI. CDR3 region: CASSYDGPSGTEAFF. The DNA of the CDR3 is TGTGCCAGCAGTTACGATGGACCAAGCGGCACTGAAGCTTTCTTT.

The rearrangement links TRBV11-2 to TRBJ1-3, with D hard to call. This CDR3 contains 15 residues. Germline CDR1 SGHAT, CDR2 FQNNGV. Trimming shortened V by 5 bases and J by 0 bases, and 11 bases separated the two germline ends. The CDR3 nucleotides read TGTGCCAGCAGCACCCCACGGGGCTCTGGAAACACCATATATTTT. It is translated as CASSTPRGSGNTIYF.

The CDR3 DNA is TGTGCCAGCAGTAGCGGTTTAACTTCCTACGAGCAGTACTTC. Amino acid sequence: CASSSGLTSYEQYF. This chain connects TRBV27 to TRBJ2-7; D is perhaps TRBD2 (5 bases). The V end lost 5 bases, the J end lost 1 base, and 12 bases lay between the germline ends. The CDR3 extends over 14 amino acids. Germline V gene sequence: CDR1 MNHEY, CDR2 SMNVEV (reference sequence).

The J gene is TRBJ2-7, the V gene TRBV25-1; 7 positions match TRBD1. Germline CDR1 and CDR2: MGHDK and SYGVNS. This CDR3 is built from 14 residues. The V and J ends lost 5 bases and 2 bases, in that order; junction bases with no gene match: 6. CDR3 sequence: CASSKDRTTYEQYF. CDR3 DNA sequence: TGTGCCAGCAGTAAGGACAGGACAACCTACGAGCAGTACTTC.

The genes are TRBV28 and TRBJ2-1, with D possibly matching TRBD1 (6 bases). This CDR3 region has 15 residues. Trimming removed 3 bases from V and 5 bases from J, with 14 bases in between. Germline assignment: CDR1 MDHEN and CDR2 SYDVKM. CDR3: CASSFRTVPNNEQFF. Written as DNA, the CDR3 is TGTGCCAGCAGTTTTAGGACAGTTCCGAACAATGAGCAGTTCTTC.

V and J are TRBV7-2 and TRBJ1-2; 8 bases line up with TRBD1. With V trimmed by 2 bases and J by 1 base, 9 bases remained unmatched. The length of the CDR3 is 17 residues. Germline values: CDR1 SGHTA, CDR2 FQGNSA. CDR3 loop: CASSLTTGAYINYGYTF. CDR3 DNA: TGTGCCAGCAGCTTAACGACAGGGGCCTATATTAACTATGGCTACACCTTC.

The V gene is TRBV5-6, the J gene TRBJ1-1, with unresolved D. This CDR3 is 16 amino acids long. Trimming cost V 0 bases and J 2 bases, with 14 bases left between them. Germline values: CDR1 SGHDT, CDR2 YYEEEE. The CDR3 reads CASSLGRGSENTEAFF. As DNA, the CDR3 is TGTGCCAGCAGCTTGGGACGAGGCAGCGAAAACACTGAAGCTTTCTTT. Full variable domain (outside the CDR3, taken from reference TRBV5-6 and TRBJ1-1): DAGVTQSPTHLIKTRGQQVTLRCSPKSGHDTVSWYQQALGQGPQFIFQYYEEEERQRGNFPDRFSGHQFPNYSSELNVNALLLGDSALYLCASSLGRGSENTEAFFGQGTRLTVV.

The genes are TRBV30 and TRBJ2-7; tentative D call: TRBD2 (6 bases). Germline V CDR1 and CDR2: GTSNPN, SVGIG (reference sequence). CDR3 length: 14 amino acids. Trimming stripped 3 bases from V and 7 bases from J, with 19 bases between. Here the CDR3 reads CAWRPGTVGGEQYF. CDR3 nucleotides: TGTGCCTGGAGACCCGGGACGGTCGGAGGGGAGCAGTACTTC.

The chain has TRBV4-1 and TRBJ1-4, with a possible D match to TRBD1 (6 bases). Germline CDR1 and CDR2: MGHRA and YSYEKL. The CDR3 runs to 15 residues. The V end lost 3 bases, the J end lost 0 bases, and 8 bases lay between the germline ends. The chain's CDR3 is CASSHWTATNEKLFF. DNA for the CDR3: TGCGCCAGCAGCCACTGGACAGCAACTAATGAAAAACTGTTTTTT.

This CDR3 is CASSSPGGGSYEQYF. Written as DNA, the CDR3 is TGTGCCAGCAGTTCCCCTGGCGGGGGTTCCTACGAGCAGTACTTC. The rearrangement uses TRBV28 and TRBJ2-7; 7 bases match TRBD2. The CDR3 totals 15 residues. The ends lost 4 bases at V and 1 base at J; junction bases unmatched: 7. CDR1 is MDHEN and CDR2 is SYDVKM in the germline V gene.

This chain joins TRBV27 and TRBJ1-1; 11 bases line up with TRBD1. This CDR3 is 14 amino acids long. Germline CDR1 MNHEY, CDR2 SMNVEV (reference sequence). The V and J ends lost 4 bases and 5 bases, in that order; junction bases with no gene match: 3. CDR3 nucleotide sequence: TGTGCCAGCAGTTGGGACAGGGGGGGTACTGAAGCTTTCTTT. Protein sequence: CASSWDRGGTEAFF.

The chain couples TRBV6-6 to TRBJ2-3; 9 bases are a match to TRBD2. Per germline, CDR1 MNHNY and CDR2 SVGAGI (reference sequence). The CDR3 has 14 residues. J was trimmed by 1 base and V by 6 bases; bases with no gene match: 2. The CDR3 bases are TGTGCCAGCAGAATAGCGGGAGGCACAGATACGCAGTATTTT. Its protein product is CASRIAGGTDTQYF.

V and J are TRBV7-2 and TRBJ2-3; 11 bases are a match to TRBD2. After removal of 3 bases from V and 1 base from J, the junction contained 3 bases not matched to a gene. The CDR3 covers 16 residues. Germline V gene sequence: CDR1 SGHTA, CDR2 FQGNSA. Here the CDR3 DNA reads TGTGCCAGCAGCTTTACTAGCGGGGGACGCACAGATACGCAGTATTTT. Translated: CASSFTSGGRTDTQYF.

This sequence joins TRBV10-3 and TRBJ2-2; 10 positions match TRBD1. The CDR3 loop spans 15 amino acids. Germline V CDR1 and CDR2: ENHRY, SYGVKD. V trimming: 4 bases; J trimming: 5 bases; junction bases outside the gene matches: 4. The CDR3 region is CAISVGTGVTGELFF. CDR3 nucleotides: TGTGCCATCAGTGTGGGGACAGGGGTAACCGGGGAGCTGTTTTTT.

The chain combines TRBV18 with TRBJ1-1; 11 nucleotides agree with TRBD1. The CDR3 is 16 amino acids. Per germline, CDR1 KGHSH and CDR2 LQKENI. Trimming cost V 3 bases and J 5 bases; bases outside gene matches: 8. This CDR3 reads CASSPPGTGGETEAFF. DNA for the CDR3: TGTGCCAGCTCACCCCCCGGGACAGGGGGAGAAACTGAAGCTTTCTTT.

CDR3 region: CATSRARTSGGAHEQFF. For the CDR3, the DNA is TGTGCCACCAGCAGAGCCCGGACTAGCGGGGGGGCACATGAGCAGTTCTTC. The chain joins TRBV15 to TRBJ2-1; 15 positions agree with TRBD2. The CDR3 totals 17 residues. V trimming: 1 base; J trimming: 8 bases; junction bases outside the gene matches: 6. Germline V gene data show CDR1 as LNHNV and CDR2 as YYDKDF (reference sequence).

The chain couples TRBV5-4 to TRBJ2-5; a possible D gene is TRBD2 (6 bases). Germline-derived CDR1 and CDR2 are SGHNT and YYREEE (reference sequence). CDR3 size: 13 residues. DNA for the CDR3: TGTGGGGTTGGGGGGATTGGCCAAGAGACCCAGTACTTC. It translates to CGVGGIGQETQYF.

This rearrangement joins TRBV11-2 to TRBJ1-2; 7 bases match TRBD1. This CDR3 is 15 amino acids long. The germline V gene has CDR1 SGHAT and CDR2 FQNNGV. Unmatched junction bases numbered 13, after V lost 5 bases and J lost 7 bases. The CDR3 loop is CASSSVRDRTSGYTF. Here the CDR3 DNA reads TGTGCCAGCAGCAGTGTACGGGACAGAACGTCTGGCTACACCTTC.

The chain recombines TRBV10-3 with TRBJ2-7; unclear D gene. The CDR3 is 13 amino acids. Trimming took 4 bases from V and 2 from J, leaving 9 bases between them. Germline-derived CDR1 and CDR2 are ENHRY and SYGVKD. CDR3 nucleotides: TGTGCCATCAGTGGACTGGAGACCTACGAGCAGTACTTC. Encoded protein: CAISGLETYEQYF.

The J gene is TRBJ2-5, the V gene TRBV7-9; tentative D call: TRBD2 (5 bases). The ends were cut back, 7 bases at V and 3 bases at J, with 12 bases in the middle. CDR3 length: 13 amino acids. Germline-derived CDR1 and CDR2 are SEHNR and FQNEAQ (reference sequence). The CDR3 reads CASMKGVEETQYF. Written as DNA, the CDR3 is TGTGCCAGCATGAAGGGAGTAGAAGAGACCCAGTACTTC.

The V call is TRBV5-8, the J call TRBJ2-7, with D possibly matching TRBD1 (6 bases). V lost 3 bases and J 6 bases, leaving 13 bases between the germline ends. From germline, CDR1 is SGHTS and CDR2 YDEGEE. The CDR3 sequence is 13 residues long. CDR3: CASSSRQAPEQYF. The DNA of the CDR3 is TGTGCCAGCAGCTCAAGACAGGCACCCGAGCAGTACTTC.